These T cell receptor beta chains were read from a single sample in a study of identical twins. TCRdb re-called the 5' RACE reads with MiXCR, one entry per CDR3 protein. This table holds roughly 240,000 distinct CDR3 sequences, 5.5% to 7% found once. This sample also belongs to another study, concerning yellow fever vaccine responses in identical twins.

The sample was memory (CD45RO+) T cells sorted from blood. The receptors shown here come from a woman aged 18 to 35 in good health. CDR3s include the opening cysteine and the closing phenylalanine or tryptophan. Fields, in order: V gene, J gene, D gene, clone size, CDR3 protein, CDR3 DNA. The D gene is left open where the match is weak. The listing skips clone size in some rows; elsewhere it reads once, few, many or a size class.

>TRBV7-9|TRBJ2-2|.|.
CASSPGWAGELFF
TGTGCCAGCAGCCCCGGGTGGGCCGGGGAGCTGTTTTTT
>TRBV10-3|TRBJ2-7|.|.
CAMTLGQGSTEQYF
TGTGCCATGACACTGGGGCAGGGGTCTACCGAGCAGTACTTC
>TRBV28|TRBJ2-7|TRBD2|.
CASSLAGVSEQYF
TGTGCCAGCAGTTTAGCGGGAGTCTCCGAGCAGTACTTC
>TRBV29-1|TRBJ2-4|.|many
CSVVGPLAKNIQYF
TGCAGCGTCGTGGGACCTCTAGCCAAAAACATTCAGTACTTC
>TRBV12-3/TRBV12-4|TRBJ2-5|.|many
CASSLGRAETQYF
TGTGCCAGCAGTTTAGGCAGGGCTGAGACCCAGTACTTC
>TRBV3-1|TRBJ2-2|.|.
CASSQDQASTGELFF
TGTGCCAGCAGCCAAGATCAAGCCAGCACCGGGGAGCTGTTTTTT
>TRBV6-1|TRBJ2-2|.|.
CASSGRTKNSNTGELFF
TGTGCCAGCAGTGGACGGACAAAAAACTCTAACACCGGGGAGCTGTTTTTT
>TRBV20-1|TRBJ1-2|.|many
CSAAPGQSLGGYTF
TGCAGTGCAGCGCCGGGACAATCGCTTGGCGGCTACACCTTC
>TRBV6-7|TRBJ2-3|.|.
CASSPLTVGLNTDTQYF
TGTGCCAGCAGTCCCCTTACCGTCGGACTGAACACAGATACGCAGTATTTT
>TRBV27|TRBJ1-1|.|few
CASSADLGANTEAFF
TGTGCCAGCAGTGCCGATTTAGGGGCGAACACTGAAGCTTTCTTT
>TRBV6-4|TRBJ1-5|.|few
CASSEDTYQPQHF
TGTGCCAGCAGTGAGGACACCTATCAGCCCCAGCATTTT
>TRBV20-1|TRBJ2-1|.|.
CSANPVNEQFF
TGCAGTGCTAACCCTGTCAATGAGCAGTTCTTC
>TRBV7-9|TRBJ1-3|.|few
CASTPQGTDTIYF
TGTGCCAGCACCCCACAGGGAACGGACACCATATATTTT
>TRBV10-3|TRBJ1-1|.|few
CAITQQGGTEAFF
TGTGCCATCACCCAACAGGGCGGCACTGAAGCTTTCTTT
>TRBV7-9|TRBJ2-3|.|.
CASSFNKDSSTDTQYF
TGTGCCAGCAGTTTCAATAAGGACTCTAGCACAGATACGCAGTATTTT
>TRBV2|TRBJ2-7|TRBD1|few
CASSPTGTGYEQYF
TGTGCCAGCAGTCCCACCGGGACAGGGTACGAGCAGTACTTC
>TRBV29-1|TRBJ2-1|TRBD2|.
CSAEGTSGRNGEQFF
TGCAGCGCTGAAGGGACTAGCGGCCGTAATGGGGAGCAGTTCTTC
>TRBV5-1|TRBJ2-2|.|many
CASSLGTGTGELFF
TGCGCCAGCAGCTTGGGAACCGGGACCGGGGAGCTGTTTTTT
>TRBV6-1|TRBJ2-7|TRBD2|.
CASSGTSGRSGEQYF
TGTGCCAGCAGTGGAACTAGCGGGAGATCTGGAGAGCAGTACTTC
>TRBV27|TRBJ2-5|TRBD1|many
CASSLNIGTGETQYF
TGTGCCAGCAGTTTAAACATCGGGACAGGAGAGACCCAGTACTTC
>TRBV11-2|TRBJ2-3|.|many
CASSLEGVSYTDTQYF
TGTGCCAGCAGCTTAGAAGGGGTGTCATACACAGATACGCAGTATTTT
>TRBV20-1|TRBJ2-7|.|many
CSARASSNEQYF
TGCAGTGCTAGAGCGTCTTCCAACGAGCAGTACTTC
>TRBV5-1|TRBJ2-4|.|.
CASSRPTEKNIQYF
TGCGCCAGCAGCCGCCCGACAGAAAAAAACATTCAGTACTTC
>TRBV10-3|TRBJ2-2|.|few
CAISDISNTGELFF
TGTGCCATCAGCGACATATCGAACACCGGGGAGCTGTTTTTT
>TRBV11-2|TRBJ2-1|.|.
CASSLAGLTEQFF
TGTGCCAGCAGCTTAGCAGGCCTAACTGAGCAGTTCTTC
>TRBV4-1|TRBJ1-6|.|.
CASSQEGQGRNSPLHF
TGCGCCAGCAGCCAAGAGGGGCAGGGGAGAAATTCACCCCTCCACTTT
>TRBV6-1|TRBJ1-5|TRBD1|.
CASSPRQGAGRANQPQHF
TGTGCCAGCAGCCCCAGACAGGGGGCCGGGCGCGCGAATCAGCCCCAGCATTTT
>TRBV13|TRBJ2-1|TRBD2|many
CASSRGGSYNEQFF
TGTGCCAGCAGCCGGGGGGGTTCCTACAATGAGCAGTTCTTC
>TRBV3-1|TRBJ2-1|.|.
CASSKRGARGNEQFF
TGTGCCAGCAGCAAGAGGGGGGCTAGGGGCAATGAGCAGTTCTTC
>TRBV12-3/TRBV12-4|TRBJ1-5|.|many
CASSSSRYGYGQPQHF
TGTGCCAGCAGTAGTAGCCGGTACGGCTACGGGCAGCCCCAGCATTTT
>TRBV6-4|TRBJ2-1|.|many
CASSDGWSGNEQFF
TGTGCCAGCAGTGACGGGTGGAGCGGCAATGAGCAGTTCTTC
>TRBV7-9|TRBJ2-3|TRBD1|.
CASSFGTGSTDTQYF
TGTGCCAGCAGCTTCGGGACAGGTAGCACAGATACGCAGTATTTT
>TRBV5-1|TRBJ1-1|TRBD1|many
CASREGTGVAVEAFF
TGCGCCAGCAGGGAGGGCACAGGGGTCGCGGTTGAAGCTTTCTTT
>TRBV21-1|TRBJ1-1|.|few
CASSPKDRDTEAFF
TGTGCCAGCAGCCCTAAGGACAGGGACACTGAAGCTTTCTTT
>TRBV20-1|TRBJ1-4|.|few
CSARIIGFEKLFF
TGCAGTGCCAGAATAATAGGTTTCGAAAAACTGTTTTTT
>TRBV11-2|TRBJ2-3|.|many
CASSLLRPLGDTQYF
TGTGCCAGCAGCTTATTGCGGCCCCTCGGAGATACGCAGTATTTT
>TRBV4-2|TRBJ1-1|.|many
CASSPEDRNTEAFF
TGTGCCAGCAGCCCAGAGGACAGGAACACTGAAGCTTTCTTT
>TRBV2|TRBJ2-1|TRBD2|many
CASVQREGYNEQFF
TGTGCCAGTGTTCAGCGGGAGGGGTACAATGAGCAGTTCTTC
>TRBV7-9|TRBJ2-7|TRBD1|medium-sized
CASSTRQGEQYF
TGTGCCAGCAGCACACGACAGGGGGAGCAGTACTTC
>TRBV7-9|TRBJ1-5|.|many
CASSYDSGPFNQPQHF
TGTGCCAGCAGCTATGATTCAGGCCCCTTCAATCAGCCCCAGCATTTT
>TRBV10-3|TRBJ2-3|.|.
CAISEPGQGTDTQYF
TGTGCCATCAGTGAGCCTGGGCAGGGCACAGATACGCAGTATTTT
>TRBV7-2|TRBJ2-7|.|many
CAGGAAYSYEQYF
TGTGCCGGAGGGGCAGCTTACTCCTACGAGCAGTACTTC
>TRBV6-5|TRBJ1-2|.|.
CASSSPHQGGGYTF
TGTGCCAGCAGTTCCCCGCACCAAGGGGGTGGCTACACCTTC
>TRBV7-2|TRBJ1-5|.|few
CASSLSFSQPQHF
TGTGCCAGCAGCTTAAGCTTCTCCCAGCCCCAGCATTTT
>TRBV27|TRBJ1-6|.|few
CASKTFVDRINSPLHF
TGTGCCAGCAAAACCTTCGTGGACAGAATTAATTCACCCCTCCACTTT
>TRBV5-1|TRBJ2-5|.|.
CASSLEGHGATQYF
TGCGCCAGCAGCTTGGAGGGACACGGAGCGACCCAGTACTTC
>TRBV12-3/TRBV12-4|TRBJ1-1|.|many
CASSPQGSTEAFF
TGTGCCAGCAGCCCTCAGGGTTCCACTGAAGCTTTCTTT
>TRBV5-1|TRBJ1-1|.|many
CASSLETWDTEAFF
TGCGCCAGCAGCTTGGAGACTTGGGACACTGAAGCTTTCTTT
>TRBV29-1|TRBJ2-1|.|few
CSVGGGYNNEQFF
TGCAGCGTTGGGGGCGGGTACAACAATGAGCAGTTCTTC